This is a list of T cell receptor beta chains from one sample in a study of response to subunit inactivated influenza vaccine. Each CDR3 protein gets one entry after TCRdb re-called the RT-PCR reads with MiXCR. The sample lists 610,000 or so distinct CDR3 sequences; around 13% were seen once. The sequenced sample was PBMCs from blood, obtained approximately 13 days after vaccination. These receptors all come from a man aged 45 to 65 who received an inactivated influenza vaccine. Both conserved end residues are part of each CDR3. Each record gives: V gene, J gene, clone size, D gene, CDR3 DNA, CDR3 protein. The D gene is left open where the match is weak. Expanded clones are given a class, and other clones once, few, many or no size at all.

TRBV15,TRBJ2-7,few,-,TGTGCCACCAGCAACCGGGACAACTCCTACGAGCAGTACTTC,CATSNRDNSYEQYF
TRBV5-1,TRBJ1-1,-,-,TGCGCCAGCAGCTTGGCCAAGTCCCGCGACAAAGCTTTCTTT,CASSLAKSRDKAFF
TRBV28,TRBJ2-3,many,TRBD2,TGTGCCAGCCGTACGGGAGGGAGCACAGATACGCAGTATTTT,CASRTGGSTDTQYF
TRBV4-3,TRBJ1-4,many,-,TGCGCCAGCAGCCGGGACGGTGCAACTAATGAAAAACTGTTTTTT,CASSRDGATNEKLFF
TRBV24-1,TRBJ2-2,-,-,TGTGCCACCAGTGGACGGAACACCGGGGAGCTGTTTTTT,CATSGRNTGELFF
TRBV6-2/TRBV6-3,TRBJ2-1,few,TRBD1,TGTGCCAGCAGTTATCGGGACAGTTCTACAATTGAGCAGTTCTTC,CASSYRDSSTIEQFF
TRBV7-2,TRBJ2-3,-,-,TGTGCCAGCAGCTTAGCGAGGGTGAGGTTAACAGATACGCAGTATTTT,CASSLARVRLTDTQYF
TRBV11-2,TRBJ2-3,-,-,TGTGCCAGCAGCAACGGGGGCAGGAGGCAAGCGGATACGCAGTATTTT,CASSNGGRRQADTQYF
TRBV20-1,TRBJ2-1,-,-,TGCAGTGCTAGACTAGACTCGCAGTTCTTC,CSARLDSQFF
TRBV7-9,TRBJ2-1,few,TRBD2,TGTGCCAGCAGCTCCCCTCTAGCGGGGGGGGTAGGGGAGCAGTTCTTC,CASSSPLAGGVGEQFF
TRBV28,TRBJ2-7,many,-,TGTGCCAGCAGTTTCGGCACCACCTACGAGCAGTACTTC,CASSFGTTYEQYF
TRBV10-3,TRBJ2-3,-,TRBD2,TGTGCCATCAGCCATAAAACCGGGACTAGCGGGGGGTTTGCAGATACGCAGTATTTT,CAISHKTGTSGGFADTQYF
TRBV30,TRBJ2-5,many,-,TGTGCCTGGAGTGTAACTATGATGGAGACCCAGTACTTC,CAWSVTMMETQYF
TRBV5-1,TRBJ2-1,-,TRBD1,TGCGCCAGCAGCTTAGGGACAGGGTCCTACAATGAGCACTTCTTC,CASSLGTGSYNEHFF
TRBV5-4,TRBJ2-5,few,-,TGTGCCAGCACCACGAAGAAGAACCAAGAGACCCAGTACTTC,CASTTKKNQETQYF
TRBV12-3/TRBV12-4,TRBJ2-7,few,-,TGTGCCAGCAGTTCGGATCAGGGCTACGAGCAGTACTTC,CASSSDQGYEQYF
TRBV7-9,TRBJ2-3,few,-,TGTGCCAGCAGCTTAGACGGCGGGCCAAGCACAGATACGCAGTATTTT,CASSLDGGPSTDTQYF
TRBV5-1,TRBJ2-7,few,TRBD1,TGCGCCAGCAGCTTAACAGGGGTGGAGTACGAGCAGTACTTC,CASSLTGVEYEQYF
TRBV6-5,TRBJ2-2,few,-,TGTGCCAGCAGTTACGGGCGGGGGCTGGGCGGGGAGCTGTTTTTT,CASSYGRGLGGELFF
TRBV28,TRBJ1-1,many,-,TGTGCCAGCAGTTTTCACAGATCGGGGCTGAACACTGAAGCTTTCTTT,CASSFHRSGLNTEAFF
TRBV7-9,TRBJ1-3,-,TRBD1,TGTGCCAGCAGCTTAGCGGGGGACAGTACCATATATTTT,CASSLAGDSTIYF
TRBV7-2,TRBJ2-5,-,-,TGTGCCAGCAGCTCCACCGGGGTAGGAGAGACCCAGTACTTC,CASSSTGVGETQYF
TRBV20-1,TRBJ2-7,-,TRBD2,TGCAGTGCTAGCTCTAGCGGGAAGGGCGAGCAGTACTTC,CSASSSGKGEQYF
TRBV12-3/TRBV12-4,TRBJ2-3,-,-,TGTGCCAGCATCGGTACGGGGACTAGCACAGATACGCAGTATTTT,CASIGTGTSTDTQYF
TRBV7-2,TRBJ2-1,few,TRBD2,TGTGCCAGCAGCTTAGTCCAGCGGGGACCCTACAATGAGCAGTTCTTC,CASSLVQRGPYNEQFF
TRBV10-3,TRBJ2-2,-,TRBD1,TGTGCCATCGGGACAGGGGCGAACACCGGGGAGCTGTTTTTT,CAIGTGANTGELFF
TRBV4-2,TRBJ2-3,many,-,TGTGCCAGCAGCCAAGTTGGGGGGGCCGGAGATACGCAGTATTTT,CASSQVGGAGDTQYF
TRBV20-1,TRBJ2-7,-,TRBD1,TGCAGTGCTGGGCCAGGGGGTAACGAGCAGTACTTC,CSAGPGGNEQYF
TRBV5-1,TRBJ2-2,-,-,TGCGCCAGCAGCCCGGCTCACCTCTTAAACACCGGGGAGCTGTTTTTT,CASSPAHLLNTGELFF
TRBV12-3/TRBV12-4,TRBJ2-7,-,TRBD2,TGTGCCAGCAGTCCCCCGGCGGGGGGGCCAAAGGACTACGAGCAGTACTTC,CASSPPAGGPKDYEQYF
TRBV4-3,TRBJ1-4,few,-,TGCGCCAGCAGCCAAGACGGCCCTCATAATGAAAAACTGTTTTTT,CASSQDGPHNEKLFF
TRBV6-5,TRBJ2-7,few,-,TGTGCCAGCAGTTACGCCGCAGCCTACGAGCAGTACTTC,CASSYAAAYEQYF
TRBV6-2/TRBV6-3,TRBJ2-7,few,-,TGTGCCAGCAGTTACGGGGGCAGTTACTACGAGCAGTACTTC,CASSYGGSYYEQYF
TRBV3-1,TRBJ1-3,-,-,TGTGCCAGCAGCCGGCTAGGGCAGGGAGCAGGAAACACCATATATTTT,CASSRLGQGAGNTIYF
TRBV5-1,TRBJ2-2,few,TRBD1,TGCGCCAGCAGCCGTGACAGGGGATTCGCCGGGGAGCTGTTTTTT,CASSRDRGFAGELFF
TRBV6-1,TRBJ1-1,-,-,TGTGCCAGCAGTGAAGACAGTTGGACTGAAGCTTTCTTT,CASSEDSWTEAFF
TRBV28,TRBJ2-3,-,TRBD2,TGTGCCAGCAGTTCGCTTCTAGCGGGAGGGGCAGATACGCAGTATTTT,CASSSLLAGGADTQYF
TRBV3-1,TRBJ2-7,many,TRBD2,TGTGCCAGCAGCCAAGTGCTAGCGGGAGTAAAGGAGCAGTACTTC,CASSQVLAGVKEQYF
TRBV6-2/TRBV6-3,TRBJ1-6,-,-,TGTGCCAGCAGTTCTCGGACAAACTGGGTCCTCCACTTT,CASSSRTNWVLHF
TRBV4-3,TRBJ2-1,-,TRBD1,TGCGCCAGCAGCCGCCTACAGGGGAACAATGAGCAGTTCTTC,CASSRLQGNNEQFF
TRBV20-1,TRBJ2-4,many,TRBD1,TGCAGTGCCAGGACAGGGGGGACCAAAAACATTCAGTACTTC,CSARTGGTKNIQYF
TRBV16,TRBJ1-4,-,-,TGTGCCAGCAGCCAGCCCACAAGACCAACTAATGAAAAACTGTTTTTT,CASSQPTRPTNEKLFF
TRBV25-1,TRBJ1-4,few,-,TGTGCCAGCAGTGACCCTTACGAAAAACTGTTTTTT,CASSDPYEKLFF
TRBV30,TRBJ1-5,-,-,TGTGCCTGGAGTCCCCAGGGGAATCAGCCCCAGCATTTT,CAWSPQGNQPQHF
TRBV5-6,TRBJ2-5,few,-,TGTGCCAGCAGCTTGAAGGCAGCAGCCCAAGAGACCCAGTACTTC,CASSLKAAAQETQYF
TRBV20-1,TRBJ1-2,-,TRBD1,TGCAGTGCTAGAGGGATGTCCCGGGACAGGGAAGCTAACTATGGCTACACCTTC,CSARGMSRDREANYGYTF
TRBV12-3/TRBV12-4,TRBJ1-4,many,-,TGTGCCAGCAGTCTGGATCCGGGCCGTAAGAATGAAAAACTGTTTTTT,CASSLDPGRKNEKLFF
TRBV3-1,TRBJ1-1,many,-,TGTGCCAGCAGCCGGAACAGACAGAACACTGAAGCTTTCTTT,CASSRNRQNTEAFF
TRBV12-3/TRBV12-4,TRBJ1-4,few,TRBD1,TGTGCCAGCAGTTTAAACCGGGACAGAAATGAAAAACTGTTTTTT,CASSLNRDRNEKLFF
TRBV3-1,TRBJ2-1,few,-,TGTGCCAGCAGCCTCGGGACACCCGGCTACAATGAGCAGTTCTTC,CASSLGTPGYNEQFF
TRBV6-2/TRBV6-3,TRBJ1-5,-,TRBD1,TGTGCCAGCACCAAGGACAGGGGTTTGCAGGCCCAGCATTTT,CASTKDRGLQAQHF
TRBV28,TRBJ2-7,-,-,TGTGCCAGCAGTTTACGCCTTTGGGCAGGAAAAACCTACGAGCAGTACTTC,CASSLRLWAGKTYEQYF
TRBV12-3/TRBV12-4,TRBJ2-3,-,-,TGTGCCAGCCGGGACTTAAGCACAGATACGCAGTATTTT,CASRDLSTDTQYF
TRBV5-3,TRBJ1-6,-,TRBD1,TGTGCCAGAAGGAATGGACAGGGGAAGTTTTGGTATAATTCACCCCTCCACTTT,CARRNGQGKFWYNSPLHF
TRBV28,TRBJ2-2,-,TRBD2,TGTGCCAGCAGTTTTCCCGGGGGGGGAGGAACCGGGGAGCTGTTTTTT,CASSFPGGGGTGELFF
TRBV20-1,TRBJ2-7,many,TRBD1,TGCAGTGCTAGTAGGACAGGTGTGGGCTCCTACGAGCAGTACTTC,CSASRTGVGSYEQYF
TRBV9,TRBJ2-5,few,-,TGTGCCAGCAGCGCAGGCGGCCCACAAGAGACCCAGTACTTC,CASSAGGPQETQYF
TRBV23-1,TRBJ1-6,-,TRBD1,TGCGCCAGTGGGGACAGGGACAGAACTAGCTCCTATAATTCACCCCTCCACTTT,CASGDRDRTSSYNSPLHF
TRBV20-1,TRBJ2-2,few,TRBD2,TGCAGTGCTAGAGTCGGGAGCGGGGGGACCGGGGAGCTGTTTTTT,CSARVGSGGTGELFF
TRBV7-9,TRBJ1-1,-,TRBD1,TGTGCCAGCAGCTCGGGCACGACAGGGATCTCTGAAGCTTTCTTT,CASSSGTTGISEAFF